Sequencing of this T cell receptor beta chain was carried out in a study of cytomegalovirus exposure and HLA in healthy donors. Findings of the study overall: With further analysis later on, most CMV-associated TCR beta chains appeared HLA-restricted.

Primers for the PCR totalled 60 Vbeta and 13 Jbeta. Only in-frame clones appear in the TCRdb table, and some are missing; sequencing was by immunoSEQ multiplex PCR. The clone table shows approximately 80,000 clones, with the ten largest holding around 1.1%. The CDR3 is 13 residues long. Trimming stripped 4 bases from V and 8 bases from J, with 14 bases between. Germline values: CDR1 MNHEY, CDR2 SVGAGI. A remark on this clone: What it recognizes is unknown.

The material sequenced was PBMCs. The sequence was obtained from a woman in her thirties in good health and CMV-seronegative. V usage is TRBV6-5 and J usage is TRBJ1-1; no clear D. CDR3 coding DNA: TGTGCCAGCAGTTCTCGCAGGACTTTCGAAGCTTTCTTT. This translates into CASSSRRTFEAFF.